This is a list of T cell receptor beta chains from one sample in a study of blood T cell repertoires in COVID-19. The data were produced by immunoSEQ multiplex PCR, yet TCRdb's version contains in-frame clones alone and is incomplete. The sample carries around 100,000 clones, 80% to 90% recorded once. The sequenced sample consisted of peripheral blood. All receptors derive from a human donor with acute or convalescent COVID-19. The donor label of this sample is uncertain. CDR3s include the opening cysteine and the closing phenylalanine or tryptophan. A D gene is named only where the DNA matches it firmly. Clone sizes are given selectively: once, few, many, or a class where the clone is expanded.

size: NA
J: TRBJ2-1
V: TRBV18
D: TRBD1
DNA: TGTGCCAGCTCACCAGGCGCAGGGGGCTCCTACAATGAGCAGTTCTTC
CDR3: CASSPGAGGSYNEQFF

size: NA
J: TRBJ1-2
V: TRBV3-1/TRBV3-2
D: NA
DNA: TGTGCCAGCAGCCAAGCTCTAGGTGACTACACCTTC
CDR3: CASSQALGDYTF

size: NA
J: TRBJ1-1
V: TRBV5-5
D: NA
DNA: TGTGCCAGCAGCTTGGGGATATGGAGCACTGAAGCTTTCTTT
CDR3: CASSLGIWSTEAFF

size: NA
J: TRBJ1-4
V: TRBV6-5
D: NA
DNA: TGTGCCAGCAGCCCACAGGGTCGGGTTGAAAAACTGTTTTTT
CDR3: CASSPQGRVEKLFF

size: NA
J: TRBJ1-2
V: TRBV11-2
D: NA
DNA: TGTGCCAGCAGCTTCGGACTCAGCTATGGCTACACCTTC
CDR3: CASSFGLSYGYTF

size: NA
J: TRBJ1-4
V: TRBV6-5
D: TRBD1
DNA: TGTGCCAGCAGGAAGGGACAGTCAAATGAAAAACTGTTTTTT
CDR3: CASRKGQSNEKLFF

size: NA
J: TRBJ1-4
V: TRBV28
D: NA
DNA: TGTGCCAGCAGTATAGTTACGGGGAGAGCTAATGAAAAACTGTTTTTT
CDR3: CASSIVTGRANEKLFF

size: once
J: TRBJ1-2
V: TRBV19
D: TRBD1
DNA: TGTGCCAGTAGTATAGAGGGCAGGGGGTATGGCTACACCTTC
CDR3: CASSIEGRGYGYTF

size: NA
J: TRBJ2-1
V: TRBV24-1
D: NA
DNA: TGTGCCACCAGTGATCAAGCGGGCCTAGGGAATGAGCAGTTCTTC
CDR3: CATSDQAGLGNEQFF

size: NA
J: TRBJ1-6
V: TRBV23-1
D: NA
DNA: TGCGCCAGCAGTCAATCGGGGGGGGCGGGTAATTCACCCCTCCACTTT
CDR3: CASSQSGGAGNSPLHF

size: NA
J: TRBJ2-7
V: TRBV27
D: NA
DNA: TGTGCCAGCAGTTTCGGTGCGGGGTCCCACTACGAGCAGTACTTC
CDR3: CASSFGAGSHYEQYF

size: NA
J: TRBJ1-5
V: TRBV5-5
D: TRBD1
DNA: TGTGCCAGCAGCGCCGGACAGGGTGGCAATCAGCCCCAGCATTTT
CDR3: CASSAGQGGNQPQHF

size: NA
J: TRBJ2-7
V: TRBV9
D: NA
DNA: TGTGCCAGCAGCGTAGGACAGGCAGTTCGCGAGCAGTACTTC
CDR3: CASSVGQAVREQYF

size: NA
J: TRBJ2-2
V: TRBV7-2
D: TRBD2
DNA: TGTGCCAGCAGCCTAACTAGCGGGGGCTGGGGGGAGCTGTTTTTT
CDR3: CASSLTSGGWGELFF

size: NA
J: TRBJ2-1
V: TRBV10-3
D: TRBD2
DNA: TGTGCCATCAGTGAGTCGGCGGGGGAGTACAATGAGCAGTTCTTC
CDR3: CAISESAGEYNEQFF

size: NA
J: TRBJ2-3
V: TRBV10-3
D: TRBD2
DNA: TGTGCCATCGGAACTAGCGGGGGGGCCACAGATACGCAGTATTTT
CDR3: CAIGTSGGATDTQYF

size: NA
J: TRBJ2-1
V: TRBV12-5
D: NA
DNA: TGTGCTAGTGGTTCCCCGTCCGGGACACCGCACAATGAGCAGTTCTTC
CDR3: CASGSPSGTPHNEQFF

size: NA
J: TRBJ2-7
V: TRBV28
D: NA
DNA: TGTGCCAGCAGCTCCCCAGAAAACTACGAGCAGTACTTC
CDR3: CASSSPENYEQYF

size: few
J: TRBJ2-7
V: TRBV6-5
D: TRBD1
DNA: TGTGCCAGCATTGCAGACAGGGAATTCTCCGAGCAGTACTTC
CDR3: CASIADREFSEQYF

size: NA
J: TRBJ1-1
V: TRBV6-5
D: TRBD1
DNA: TGTGCCAGCAGTTACGGCGACAGGGTTGTTACTGAAGCTTTCTTT
CDR3: CASSYGDRVVTEAFF

size: once
J: TRBJ2-5
V: TRBV24-1
D: TRBD2
DNA: TGTGCCACCAGTATCTTGCCGACTAGCGGGGACCGAGAGACCCAGTACTTC
CDR3: CATSILPTSGDRETQYF

size: NA
J: TRBJ2-7
V: TRBV28
D: TRBD1
DNA: TGTGCCAGCAGGCAGGACAGGGGGCTCTACGAGCAGTACTTC
CDR3: CASRQDRGLYEQYF

size: few
J: TRBJ1-6
V: TRBV27
D: NA
DNA: TGTGCCAGCAAAGACAGCCTTAATTCACCCCTCCACTTT
CDR3: CASKDSLNSPLHF

size: once
J: TRBJ2-3
V: TRBV29-1
D: TRBD1
DNA: TGCAGCGCCTGGGACAGGGGCACAGATACGCAGTATTTT
CDR3: CSAWDRGTDTQYF

size: few
J: TRBJ1-1
V: TRBV18
D: NA
DNA: TGTGCCAGCTCACCTAACAAGAACACTGAAGCTTTCTTT
CDR3: CASSPNKNTEAFF

size: NA
J: TRBJ1-5
V: TRBV24-1
D: NA
DNA: TGTGCCACCAGTGACGCTAGGACAGATTATAGCAATCAGCCCCAGCATTTT
CDR3: CATSDARTDYSNQPQHF

size: NA
J: TRBJ2-3
V: TRBV6-1
D: TRBD1
DNA: TGTGCCAGCAGTGAACCGGGACAGGGGGCTTATACGCAGTATTTT
CDR3: CASSEPGQGAYTQYF

size: NA
J: TRBJ1-4
V: TRBV6-5
D: TRBD1
DNA: TGTGCCAGCAGTTACTTAGGGGACAGGGATAATGAAAAACTGTTTTTT
CDR3: CASSYLGDRDNEKLFF

size: NA
J: TRBJ2-7
V: TRBV19
D: TRBD1
DNA: TGTGCCAGTACACCCGGGACAGGCCCTTACGAGCAGTACTTC
CDR3: CASTPGTGPYEQYF

size: NA
J: TRBJ1-2
V: TRBV2
D: TRBD1
DNA: TGTGCCAGCAGTGATAAGGGGGCGAACGGTGGCTACACCTTC
CDR3: CASSDKGANGGYTF

size: once
J: TRBJ2-7
V: TRBV6-5
D: NA
DNA: TGTGCCCTATCCCCAGGGTTATTCTACGAGCAGTACTTC
CDR3: CALSPGLFYEQYF

size: NA
J: TRBJ2-7
V: TRBV30
D: NA
DNA: TGTGCCTGGGGGTATTTCCACGAGCAGTACTTC
CDR3: CAWGYFHEQYF

size: NA
J: TRBJ2-5
V: TRBV5-6
D: NA
DNA: TGTGCCAGCAGCTGGGCGGGGTACCAAGAGACCCAGTACTTC
CDR3: CASSWAGYQETQYF

size: NA
J: TRBJ1-4
V: TRBV28
D: TRBD1
DNA: TGTGCCAGCAGCCTCGACAGGGGGCGAGAAAAACTGTTTTTT
CDR3: CASSLDRGREKLFF

size: NA
J: TRBJ1-4
V: TRBV27
D: NA
DNA: TGTGCCAGCAGTTTAGGGGCAGGGTATGAAAAACTGTTTTTT
CDR3: CASSLGAGYEKLFF

size: NA
J: TRBJ2-7
V: TRBV7-2
D: NA
DNA: TGTGCCAGCAGCTATCGAGGGGGACCCTACGAGCAGTACTTC
CDR3: CASSYRGGPYEQYF

size: NA
J: TRBJ2-7
V: TRBV2
D: NA
DNA: TGTGCCAGCAGTGAATTCAACGAGCAGTACTTC
CDR3: CASSEFNEQYF

size: NA
J: TRBJ2-2
V: TRBV28
D: NA
DNA: TGTGCCAGCAGGGGGCAGGGGACCACCGGGGAGCTGTTTTTT
CDR3: CASRGQGTTGELFF

size: NA
J: TRBJ1-1
V: TRBV28
D: NA
DNA: TGTGCCAGCAGCGCTCCTACTTTAGGGGTACACACTGAAGCTTTCTTT
CDR3: CASSAPTLGVHTEAFF

size: once
J: TRBJ1-3
V: TRBV2
D: TRBD1
DNA: TGTGCCAGCAGTTATGTCAGGGGGCTGGGTGGAAACACCATATATTTT
CDR3: CASSYVRGLGGNTIYF

size: NA
J: TRBJ2-5
V: TRBV7-9
D: TRBD2
DNA: TGTGCCAGCAGCTCCGCCCTTGGACTAGCCCTAAGGGGAGGGACCCAGTACTTC
CDR3: CASSSALGLALRGGTQYF

size: NA
J: TRBJ2-4
V: TRBV3-1/TRBV3-2
D: NA
DNA: TGTGCCAGCAGCCAAGGTGAGGGTTCCGTGGCCAAAAACATTCAGTACTTC
CDR3: CASSQGEGSVAKNIQYF

size: NA
J: TRBJ2-5
V: TRBV18
D: NA
DNA: TGTGCCAGCTCACCACTTATGGAGGGGGGGATTGAAGAGACCCAGTACTTC
CDR3: CASSPLMEGGIEETQYF

size: NA
J: TRBJ1-2
V: TRBV11-2
D: NA
DNA: TGTGCCAGCAGCTTAGTTTATCGTCCCCGGGATGGCTACACCTTC
CDR3: CASSLVYRPRDGYTF

size: NA
J: TRBJ1-6
V: TRBV7-2
D: TRBD1
DNA: TGTGCCAGCAGCCCAACAGGGGGCGCTTATTCACCCCTCCACTTT
CDR3: CASSPTGGAYSPLHF

size: few
J: TRBJ2-7
V: TRBV30
D: NA
DNA: TGTGCCTGGAGTAGGGACTCCTACTCCTACGAGCAGTACTTC
CDR3: CAWSRDSYSYEQYF

size: NA
J: TRBJ1-4
V: TRBV4-2
D: TRBD1
DNA: TGTGCCAGCAGCCAAGAAAGCCAAGAAGTTCGGGGGGACAGGGGAAAACTGTTTTTT
CDR3: CASSQESQEVRGDRGKLFF

size: NA
J: TRBJ1-2
V: TRBV5-8
D: NA
DNA: TGTGCCAGCAGCTTGGGACAGGCTCACTTCTATGGCTACACCTTC
CDR3: CASSLGQAHFYGYTF